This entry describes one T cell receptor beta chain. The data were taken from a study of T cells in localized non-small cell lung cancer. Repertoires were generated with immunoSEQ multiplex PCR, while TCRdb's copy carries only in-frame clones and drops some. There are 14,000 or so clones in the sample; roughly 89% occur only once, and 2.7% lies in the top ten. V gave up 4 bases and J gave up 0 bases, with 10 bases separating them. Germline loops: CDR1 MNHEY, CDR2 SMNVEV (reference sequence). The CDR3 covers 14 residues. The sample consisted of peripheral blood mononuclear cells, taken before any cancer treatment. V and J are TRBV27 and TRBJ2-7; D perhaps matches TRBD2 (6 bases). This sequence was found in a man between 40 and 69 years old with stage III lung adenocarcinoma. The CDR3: CASSSGLSSYEQYF. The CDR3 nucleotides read TGTGCCAGCAGTTCGGGACTTTCCTCCTACGAGCAGTACTTC.